The clone carrying this T cell receptor (beta chain) was recorded only once. Germline V gene data show CDR1 as SGHRS and CDR2 as YFSETQ. The CDR3 has 15 residues. Trimming took 3 bases from V and 1 from J; bases not matched to a gene: 5. The sample belongs to a study of OX40 agonist ivuxolimab in advanced cancers. Method: immunoSEQ multiplex PCR; TCRdb's copy keeps in-frame clones and lacks some. Counted here are tens of thousands of clones, 80% to 85% occurring once; the ten biggest clones make up 4% to 5.5%. This specimen was CD4+ or CD8+ T cells sorted from blood, taken in a trial of the OX40 agonist ivuxolimab. The clonotype originates from an adult with an advanced solid tumor such as melanoma, head and neck, liver or kidney cancer. The chain recombines TRBV5-1 with TRBJ1-1; TRBD1 aligns across 8 bases. CDR3 sequence reads: CASSSRQGTNTEAFF. As DNA, the CDR3 is TGCGCCAGCAGCTCACGACAGGGGACGAACACTGAAGCTTTCTTT.